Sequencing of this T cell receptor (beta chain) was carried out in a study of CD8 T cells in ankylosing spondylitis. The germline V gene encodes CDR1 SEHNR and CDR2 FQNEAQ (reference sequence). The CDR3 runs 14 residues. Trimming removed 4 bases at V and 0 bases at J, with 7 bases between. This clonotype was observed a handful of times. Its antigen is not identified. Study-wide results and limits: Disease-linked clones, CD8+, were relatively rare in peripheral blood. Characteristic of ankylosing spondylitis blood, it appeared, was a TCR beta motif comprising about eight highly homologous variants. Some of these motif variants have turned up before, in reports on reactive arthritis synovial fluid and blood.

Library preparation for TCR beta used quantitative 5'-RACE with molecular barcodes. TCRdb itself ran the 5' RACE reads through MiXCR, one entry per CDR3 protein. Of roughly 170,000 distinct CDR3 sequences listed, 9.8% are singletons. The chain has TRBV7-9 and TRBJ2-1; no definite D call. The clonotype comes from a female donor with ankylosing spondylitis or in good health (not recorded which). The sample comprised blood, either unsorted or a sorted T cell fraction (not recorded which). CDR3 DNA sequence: TGTGCCAGCAGCTGGGCGGACTCCTACAATGAGCAGTTCTTC. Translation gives CASSWADSYNEQFF.